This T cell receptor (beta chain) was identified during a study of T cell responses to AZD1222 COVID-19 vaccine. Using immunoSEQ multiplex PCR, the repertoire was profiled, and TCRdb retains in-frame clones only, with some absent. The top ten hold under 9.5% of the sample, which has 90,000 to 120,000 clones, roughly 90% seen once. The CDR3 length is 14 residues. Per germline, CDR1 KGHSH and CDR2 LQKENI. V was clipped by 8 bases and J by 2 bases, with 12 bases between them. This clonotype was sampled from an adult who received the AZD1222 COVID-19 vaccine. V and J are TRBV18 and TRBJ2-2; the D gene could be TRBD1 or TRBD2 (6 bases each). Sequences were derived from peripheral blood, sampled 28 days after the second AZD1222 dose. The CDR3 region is CASREDSNTGELFF. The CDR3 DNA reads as TGTGCCAGCAGGGAGGACAGCAACACCGGGGAGCTGTTTTTT.